The 27 T cell receptor beta chains presented below share a single source sample, sequenced in a study of CD8+ T cells in alopecia areata (dated by TCRdb to between 2017 and 2018). This specimen's time point label, per the study, means: around 29 days on oral tofacitinib. This specimen's treatment or condition label, interpreted: oral pan-JAK inhibitor, 5-10 mg twice daily. Library prep was done by the immunoSEQ multiplex PCR assay. RNA was extracted from all samples and reverse transcribed into cDNA, which served as template for TCR sequencing. TCRdb carries this immuneACCESS record with in-frame sequences only. Its versions omit some clonotypes, under half of them owing to an unresolved V gene in the studies checked, with the rest unexplained. This sample lists 100,000 to 150,000 clones; under 65% were detected once. The ten biggest clones cover more than 5.5% of the sample. The source material was CD4+ T cells sorted from blood, sampled at week 4, from a patient treated with tofacitinib. Receptors were obtained from a human donor with alopecia areata.

This clone has a handful of counts. DNA for the CDR3: TGTGCCAGCAGATTACAGGGAGGCGAGACCCAGTACTTC. It yields the protein CASRLQGGETQYF. The chain combines TRBV6-5 with TRBJ2-5; D possibly matches TRBD1 or TRBD2 (6 bases each). Germline CDR1 reads MNHEY; CDR2 reads SVGAGI. With 6 bases removed from V and 5 bases from J, the gap between germline ends came to 13 bases. The CDR3 consists of 13 residues.

The gene calls are TRBV2 and TRBJ2-3, with TRBD2 matching 7 bases. Germline CDR1 and CDR2: SNHLY and FYNNEI. Unmatched junction bases numbered 2, after V lost 0 bases and J lost 2 bases. This CDR3 region has 15 residues. In nucleotides, the CDR3 is TGTGCCAGCAGTGAAGCGGGGGGGTTCACAGATACGCAGTATTTT. It codes for CASSEAGGFTDTQYF.

This CDR3 reads CASSQDVAESTDTQYF. The CDR3 DNA reads TGCGCCAGCAGCCAAGATGTGGCGGAGAGCACAGATACGCAGTATTTT. The chain carries TRBV4-1 and TRBJ2-3; D not certain. Between the trimmed V and J ends, which lost 0 bases and 0 bases, there was a span of 10 bases. From germline, CDR1 is MGHRA and CDR2 YSYEKL. The CDR3 contains 16 residues.

This chain uses TRBV6-6 with TRBJ2-7; no reliable D call. This CDR3 spans 12 amino acids. V was pared by 2 bases and J by 12 bases, with 14 bases between. Germline CDR1 reads MNHNY; CDR2 reads SVGAGI (reference sequence). The CDR3 spells CASSYEGPPLYF. Here the CDR3 DNA reads TGTGCCAGCAGTTACGAAGGACCCCCCCTGTACTTC.

This clone showed up just once. The chain is built from TRBV4-3 and TRBJ2-1; TRBD2 aligns across 9 bases. The V and J ends lost 1 base and 10 bases, in that order; junction bases with no gene match: 14. Germline CDR1 LGHNA, CDR2 YSLEER. There are 17 residues in the CDR3. In nucleotides, the CDR3 is TGCGCCAGCAGCCAAGGGGCGCCGGGCGGGGGGGCATTAGAGCAGTTCTTC. It codes for CASSQGAPGGGALEQFF.

The gene calls are TRBV13 and TRBJ2-3, with TRBD2 matching over 10 bases. V was clipped by 6 bases and J by 7 bases; unmatched bases: 16. The length of the CDR3 is 17 residues. From germline, CDR1 is PRHDT and CDR2 FYEKMQ (reference sequence). The CDR3: CASSSTRPSGSSHTQYF. The CDR3 nucleotides read TGTGCCAGCAGTTCTACTAGGCCTAGCGGGAGTTCACATACGCAGTATTTT.

The chain carries TRBV27 and TRBJ1-2, with TRBD1 identical over 9 bases. The CDR3 runs to 14 residues. J was trimmed by 4 bases and V by 5 bases; bases with no gene match: 5. Germline V gives CDR1 MNHEY, CDR2 SMNVEV (reference sequence). The CDR3 nucleotides are TGTGCCAGCAGTCCGGACAGGGGAAGCTATGGCTACACCTTC. Translating it yields CASSPDRGSYGYTF.

The chain recombines TRBV29-1 with TRBJ2-7, with D possibly matching TRBD1 (6 bases). This CDR3 comprises 13 residues. CDR1 and CDR2 from the germline V gene are SQVTM and ANQGSEA. Trimming left V 2 bases short and J 0 bases short, with 8 bases between. CDR3 coding DNA: TGCAGCGTTGAATCGGACAGCTCCTACGAGCAGTACTTC. Protein product: CSVESDSSYEQYF.

Worth noting for this clone: The junction and the germline gene differ at one end; a read error may be behind it. The chain joins TRBV30 to TRBJ2-5, with D possibly TRBD2 on 5 matching bases. The CDR3 totals 12 residues. Germline V gene lookup returns CDR1 GTSNPN and CDR2 SVGIG (reference sequence). This chain's CDR3 is CAGSRYQETQYF. In nucleotides, the CDR3 is TGTGCCGGGAGCAGGTACCAAGAGACCCAGTACTTC.

The V call is TRBV6-5, the J call TRBJ2-1; D not resolved. Deletions cut 3 bases from V and 9 bases from J, with 6 bases between. The CDR3 contains 11 residues. Germline CDR1 MNHEY, CDR2 SVGAGI. The CDR3 nucleotides read TGTGCCAGCAGTTATCCTGGTGAGCAGTTCTTC. Translation: CASSYPGEQFF.

The rearrangement links TRBV7-9 to TRBJ1-5, with D hard to call. The CDR3 loop spans 12 amino acids. The germline V and J ends were trimmed by 3 bases and 5 bases, with 5 bases remaining between them. Per germline, CDR1 SEHNR and CDR2 FQNEAQ (reference sequence). As DNA, the CDR3 is TGTGCCAGCAGCTTCCCACATCAGCCCCAGCATTTT. Amino acids: CASSFPHQPQHF.

This chain links TRBV5-1 with TRBJ2-1; D gene ambiguous. V was pared by 1 base and J by 6 bases, with 8 bases between. The germline V gene encodes CDR1 SGHRS and CDR2 YFSETQ. CDR3 length: 13 residues. The CDR3 is CASSLPGVNEQFF. The CDR3, as DNA: TGCGCCAGCAGCTTGCCAGGCGTCAATGAGCAGTTCTTC. Looking up the rest from reference TRBV5-1 and TRBJ2-1 gives the full variable domain: KAGVTQTPRYLIKTRGQQVTLSCSPISGHRSVSWYQQTPGQGLQFLFEYFSETQRNKGNFPGRFSGRQFSNSRSEMNVSTLELGDSALYLCASSLPGVNEQFFGPGTRLTVL.

V is TRBV9 and J is TRBJ2-6; possible D gene TRBD1, 6 bases. The V and J ends lost 7 bases and 2 bases respectively, with 10 bases between them. Germline V gives CDR1 SGDLS, CDR2 YYNGEE. The CDR3 is 14 residues long. This CDR3 reads CASPDRPGANVLTF. CDR3 sequence (DNA): TGTGCCAGCCCTGACAGGCCTGGGGCCAACGTCCTGACTTTC.

This rearrangement joins TRBV7-9 to TRBJ1-2; possibly TRBD1 for D (6 bases). This CDR3 region has 15 residues. From germline, CDR1 is SEHNR and CDR2 FQNEAQ (reference sequence). V shed 6 bases and J shed 8 bases, with 22 bases lying between them. The CDR3 sequence: CASSWAQGILKGYTF. DNA of the CDR3: TGTGCCAGCAGTTGGGCTCAGGGGATTTTGAAGGGCTACACCTTC.

This clone occurred a few times. The chain couples TRBV10-3 to TRBJ2-7; 10 bases map to TRBD2. Germline CDR1 reads ENHRY; CDR2 reads SYGVKD. The CDR3 consists of 13 residues. V was pared by 8 bases and J by 6 bases, with 7 bases of the junction left unmatched. The CDR3 region is CAIRLAGGGEQYF. CDR3 DNA sequence: TGTGCCATCCGGTTAGCGGGGGGAGGCGAGCAGTACTTC.

This sequence joins TRBV4-1 and TRBJ2-3; 10 bases are a match to TRBD2. This CDR3 contains 21 residues. Trimming took 0 bases from V and 3 from J; bases not matched to a gene: 18. The germline V gene encodes CDR1 MGHRA and CDR2 YSYEKL. The CDR3 sequence is CASSQDGAGGMGTTETDTQYF. CDR3 nucleotide sequence: TGCGCCAGCAGCCAAGATGGAGCGGGGGGGATGGGCACAACGGAAACAGATACGCAGTATTTT.

In DNA, the CDR3 is TGTGCCAGCTCGAACCCGGGGGACTATGGCTACACCTTC. The encoded protein is CASSNPGDYGYTF. The chain recombines TRBV5-5 with TRBJ1-2, with a tentative D call TRBD1 (5 bases). CDR3 length: 13 residues. Trimming left V 7 bases short and J 3 bases short, with 13 bases between. The germline CDR1 and CDR2 sequences are SGHKS and YYEKEE (reference sequence).

The rearrangement links TRBV6-6 to TRBJ2-2, with 8 bases that match TRBD1. CDR3 size: 16 residues. Germline V gene sequence: CDR1 MNHNY, CDR2 SVGAGI (reference sequence). Unmatched junction bases numbered 4, after V lost 0 bases and J lost 4 bases. CDR3 in DNA: TGTGCCAGCAGTTACTCTTATACAGGGGGCACCGGGGAGCTGTTTTTT. This encodes CASSYSYTGGTGELFF.

This clone was detected once. The rearrangement joins TRBV5-1 to TRBJ2-6, with no clear D. The CDR3 consists of 15 residues. V lost 0 bases, J lost 0 bases, and 4 bases lay in between. The germline gives CDR1 SGHRS, CDR2 YFSETQ. The CDR3 here is CASSLAPSGANVLTF. For the CDR3, the DNA is TGCGCCAGCAGCTTGGCTCCCTCTGGGGCCAACGTCCTGACTTTC. Combining the CDR3 with reference TRBV5-1 and TRBJ2-6 gives the whole variable domain KAGVTQTPRYLIKTRGQQVTLSCSPISGHRSVSWYQQTPGQGLQFLFEYFSETQRNKGNFPGRFSGRQFSNSRSEMNVSTLELGDSALYLCASSLAPSGANVLTFGAGSRLTVL.

The chain couples TRBV29-1 to TRBJ1-2; 9 positions agree with TRBD1. The CDR3 is 15 residues long. The germline V gene encodes CDR1 SQVTM and CDR2 ANQGSEA. V was clipped by 4 bases and J by 5 bases; unmatched bases: 11. In nucleotides, the CDR3 is TGCAGCGTTGCCCGCACCACAGGGGGCGCTTATGGCTACACCTTC. Translating gives CSVARTTGGAYGYTF. The full variable domain, rest sourced from reference TRBV29-1 and TRBJ1-2, is SAVISQKPSRDICQRGTSLTIQCQVDSQVTMMFWYRQQPGQSLTLIATANQGSEATYESGFVIDKFPISRPNLTFSTLTVSNMSPEDSSIYLCSVARTTGGAYGYTFGSGTRLTVV.

The genes are TRBV7-2 and TRBJ2-2; D is ambiguous. There are 15 residues in the CDR3. V dropped 2 bases and J dropped 5 bases, with 12 bases sitting between them. The V gene's germline CDR1 is SGHTA and CDR2 FQGNSA. The CDR3 loop reads CASSLLIGQTGELFF. The CDR3 bases are TGTGCCAGCAGCTTACTGATAGGGCAAACCGGGGAGCTGTTTTTT.

The table lists this clone with a count of one. The CDR3 DNA reads as TGTGCCTGGAGTGTAATAGGACCGTCGGGCGAGCAGTACTTC. It encodes CAWSVIGPSGEQYF. The V gene is TRBV30, the J gene TRBJ2-7; D is undetermined. V lost 0 bases, J lost 6 bases, and 15 bases lay in between. The CDR3 runs 14 residues. CDR1 and CDR2 from the germline V gene are GTSNPN and SVGIG (reference sequence).

J is TRBJ1-2 and V is TRBV20-1, with a weak D call TRBD1 (6 bases). V gave up 2 bases and J gave up 7 bases, with 8 bases separating them. CDR1 DFQATT and CDR2 SNEGSKA come from the germline V gene (reference sequence). This CDR3 comprises 11 residues. The CDR3 coding sequence is TGCAGTGCTAGACAGGGGAGTGGCTACACCTTC. It encodes CSARQGSGYTF.

V and J are TRBV25-1 and TRBJ2-7; D is undetermined. The CDR3 extends over 12 amino acids. Trimming took 3 bases from V and 1 from J, leaving 4 bases between them. Germline V gene data show CDR1 as MGHDK and CDR2 as SYGVNS. The DNA for the CDR3 is TGTGCCAGCAGTGACAGTTCCTACGAGCAGTACTTC. This gives the protein CASSDSSYEQYF.

V gene TRBV5-1 combines with J gene TRBJ1-2; D gene uncertain. Germline V CDR1 and CDR2: SGHRS, YFSETQ. V was clipped by 2 bases and J by 8 bases, with 13 bases between them. This CDR3 is built from 13 residues. The CDR3 here is CASSLQFERGYTF. In nucleotides, the CDR3 is TGCGCCAGCAGCTTACAGTTCGAACGAGGCTACACCTTC. The full variable domain, with the rest looked up from reference TRBV5-1 and TRBJ1-2, is KAGVTQTPRYLIKTRGQQVTLSCSPISGHRSVSWYQQTPGQGLQFLFEYFSETQRNKGNFPGRFSGRQFSNSRSEMNVSTLELGDSALYLCASSLQFERGYTFGSGTRLTVV.

The chain employs TRBV18 and TRBJ2-1; 12 bases are a match to TRBD2. This CDR3 region has 16 residues. Germline V lookup: CDR1 KGHSH, CDR2 LQKENI. The V gene end was trimmed by 2 bases and the J gene end by 6 bases; junction bases not matched to a gene: 5. The CDR3 DNA sequence: TGTGCCAGCTCACCATCCGGGACTAGCGGGCCCAATGAGCAGTTCTTC. As protein: CASSPSGTSGPNEQFF.

The chain combines TRBV7-6 with TRBJ2-7, with unresolved D. Germline CDR1 and CDR2: SGHVS and FNYEAQ. V was clipped by 5 bases and J by 2 bases, with 13 bases between them. This CDR3 comprises 14 residues. Here the CDR3 DNA reads TGTGCCAGCAGCAGCCCGGCCGCGGCCTACGAGCAGTACTTC. The encoded protein is CASSSPAAAYEQYF.